This TCR beta chain derives from a study of blood T cells in healthy people across ages (dated by TCRdb to about 2015). Study-level background: In model experiments, template switching captured roughly one uniquely barcoded TCR beta cDNA molecule for every two T cells. Age-related changes in TCR beta repertoire diversity were measured in the study by deep sequencing normalized with unique cDNA molecular identifiers. The donors were divided into four age groups: young (average roughly 17 years), middle-aged (approximately 39), aged (roughly 60) and long-lived (around 87). Donors of different ages were randomly distributed across sequencing lanes to avoid experimental bias. Using the same blood draw, the study looked at two additional independent replicas of 1 million unique cDNA reads for two donors, one aged 18 to 30 and the other aged 80 or older. General findings and caveats noted by the study authors: Observed TCR beta diversity per million T cells fell roughly linearly with age, and a significant reduction was already apparent by age around 36. The CMV infection status of donors was not known, potentially confounding age-related changes in expanded clonotypes. Conclusive comparison of naive and antigen-experienced compartments was prevented by the profiling of bulk unsorted PBMCs. There was a strong correlation between observed TCR beta diversity and the percentage of naive T cells measured by flow cytometry. Estimates of total diversity based on one million sequenced T cells were considered lower bounds and underestimates. The long-lived group showed more naive CD4+ T cells, fewer expanded clones and increased TCR diversity than the aged group, suggesting age selection.

The method behind the library was 5' RACE. Sequencing took place on an Illumina HiSeq 2500. A second PCR of roughly 7 to 11 cycles was performed with a sample-barcoded 5' primer and a J-beta primer mix. Each TCR beta cDNA molecule received a unique molecular identifier from a template-switch 5' adaptor carrying 12 random nucleotides. Each sample yielded at least 3 million CDR3-containing paired-end reads. The Mint cDNA synthesis kit, primed by a TRBC-specific oligonucleotide, was used to synthesize first-strand cDNA from all RNA. Following uracil-DNA glycosylase treatment, all cDNA underwent a first 18-cycle PCR with the universal primers M1SS and BC2_uni_R. The study's processing was this. For normalization, 1 million high-quality reads, each with a distinct molecular identifier, were randomly selected from each sample. Reads sharing molecular identifiers were discarded rather than binned into consensus sequences. MiTCR, set to a Q25 quality threshold and the strictest error-elimination algorithm, was used for CDR3 identification, clonotype clustering and error correction. A nonparametric unseen species model with Euler transformation was used to estimate lower-bound total TCR beta diversity. TCRdb took the public reads, trimmed them with fastp at Q25, ran MiXCR for clone calling and kept in-frame beta chains. For every CDR3 protein sequence, its rows merge into one entry that carries the most common genes and DNA. For this entry, the V and J calls and clone size follow TCRdb and not the study's own pipeline. This sample has 700,000 to 850,000 distinct CDR3 sequences in its table, and roughly 34% of those were observed once. Roughly 13% of the sample rests with the top ten.

The CDR3 starts with the cysteine, ends with the phenylalanine, and has 16 residues. Only CDR3 DNA remains: 48 bases, in frame from the first base. The germline V gene gives CDR1 as SGDLS and CDR2 as YYNGEE. The roughly 42 donors, aged about 6 to 90 years, were systemically healthy Caucasian individuals from Russia. Each donor gave roughly 11 milliliters of peripheral blood, drawn into EDTA-treated Vacutainer tubes. PBMCs were isolated by Ficoll-Paque density-gradient centrifugation, with at least 6.5 million obtained per sample. Total RNA, at least 6 micrograms per sample, was extracted from PBMCs with Trizol reagent. For every donor, an aliquot of PBMCs went through flow cytometry to measure the percentages of naive CD45RAhigh/CD27high T cells. Of note for this clonotype: No antigen is known for it. Within one base of it there is no much larger clone, and no base qualities were kept.

The sequence was collected from a man between 18 and 29 years old in good health. Sequenced: blood. In this chain, TRBV9 is recombined with TRBJ2-1, and perhaps TRBD1 as D gene, on 6 matching bases. The J call is in doubt because the DNA end fits TRBJ2-7 better. The sequence in DNA is TGTGCCAGCAGCGAGACGACAGGTAGCTCCTACAATGAGCAGTACTTC. This codes for CASSETTGSSYNEQYF.